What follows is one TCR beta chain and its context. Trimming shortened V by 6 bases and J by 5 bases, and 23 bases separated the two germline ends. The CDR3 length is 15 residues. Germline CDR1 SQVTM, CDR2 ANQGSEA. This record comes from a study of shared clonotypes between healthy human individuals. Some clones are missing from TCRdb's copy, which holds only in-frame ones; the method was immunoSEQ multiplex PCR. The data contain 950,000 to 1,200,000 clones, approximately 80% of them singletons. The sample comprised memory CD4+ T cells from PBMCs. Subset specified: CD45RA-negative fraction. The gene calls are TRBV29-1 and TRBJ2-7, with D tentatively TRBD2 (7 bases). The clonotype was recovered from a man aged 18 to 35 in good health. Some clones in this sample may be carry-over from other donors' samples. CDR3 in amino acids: CSVSLRGGAMNEQYF. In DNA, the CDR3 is TGCAGCGTCTCCCTGAGGGGGGGCGCGATGAACGAGCAGTACTTC.